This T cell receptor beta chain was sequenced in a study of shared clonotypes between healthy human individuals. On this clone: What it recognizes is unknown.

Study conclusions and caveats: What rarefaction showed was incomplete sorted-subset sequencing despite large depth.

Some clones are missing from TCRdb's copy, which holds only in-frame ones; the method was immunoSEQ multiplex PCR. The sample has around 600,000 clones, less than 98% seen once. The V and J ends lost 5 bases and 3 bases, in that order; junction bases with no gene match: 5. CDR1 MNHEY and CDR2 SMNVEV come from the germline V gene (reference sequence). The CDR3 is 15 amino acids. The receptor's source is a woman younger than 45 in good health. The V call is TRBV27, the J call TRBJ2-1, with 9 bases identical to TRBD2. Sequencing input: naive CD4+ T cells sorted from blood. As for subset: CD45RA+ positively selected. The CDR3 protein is CASSLNSGSYNEQFF. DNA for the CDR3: TGTGCCAGCAGTCTAAATAGCGGGAGCTACAATGAGCAGTTCTTC.